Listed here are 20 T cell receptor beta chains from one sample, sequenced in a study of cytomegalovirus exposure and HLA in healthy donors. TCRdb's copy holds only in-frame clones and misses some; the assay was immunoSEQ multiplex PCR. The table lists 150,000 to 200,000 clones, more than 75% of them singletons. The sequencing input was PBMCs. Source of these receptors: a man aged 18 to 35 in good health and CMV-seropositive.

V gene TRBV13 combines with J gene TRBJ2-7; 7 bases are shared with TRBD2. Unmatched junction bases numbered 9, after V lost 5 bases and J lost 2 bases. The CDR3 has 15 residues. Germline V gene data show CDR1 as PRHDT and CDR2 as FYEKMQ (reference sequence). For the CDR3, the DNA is TGTGCCAGCAGCGGGGGGGGTCGGCGGGCCTACGAGCAGTACTTC. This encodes CASSGGGRRAYEQYF. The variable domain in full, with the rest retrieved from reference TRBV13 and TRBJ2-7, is AAGVIQSPRHLIKEKRETATLKCYPIPRHDTVYWYQQGPGQDPQFLISFYEKMQSDKGSIPDRFSAQQFSDYHSELNMSSLELGDSALYFCASSGGGRRAYEQYFGPGTRLTVT.

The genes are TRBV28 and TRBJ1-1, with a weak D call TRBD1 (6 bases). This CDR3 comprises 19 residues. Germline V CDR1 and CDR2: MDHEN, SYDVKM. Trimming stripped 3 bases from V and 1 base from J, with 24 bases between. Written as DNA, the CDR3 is TGTGCCAGCAGTTTGAGTGTGGTAACCCCGGGACATCAGAACACTGAAGCTTTCTTT. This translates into CASSLSVVTPGHQNTEAFF.

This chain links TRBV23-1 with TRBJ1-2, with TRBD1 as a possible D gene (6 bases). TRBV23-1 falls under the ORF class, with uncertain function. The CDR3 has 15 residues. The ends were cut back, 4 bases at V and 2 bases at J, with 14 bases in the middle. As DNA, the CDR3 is TGCGCCAGCAGTCCCTACGGACAGCTCAACTATGGCTACACCTTC. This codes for CASSPYGQLNYGYTF.

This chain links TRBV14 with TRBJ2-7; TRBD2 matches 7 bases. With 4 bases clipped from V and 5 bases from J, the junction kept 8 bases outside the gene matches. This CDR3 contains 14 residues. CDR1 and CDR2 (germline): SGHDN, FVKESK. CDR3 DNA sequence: TGTGCCAGCAGCCCCGCCTCTACTAGCGACGAGCAGTACTTC. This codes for CASSPASTSDEQYF.

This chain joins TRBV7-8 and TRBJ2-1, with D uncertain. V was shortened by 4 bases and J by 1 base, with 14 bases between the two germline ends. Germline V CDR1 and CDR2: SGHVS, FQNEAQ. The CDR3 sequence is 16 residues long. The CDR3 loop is CASSSEWATSYNEQFF. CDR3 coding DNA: TGTGCCAGCAGCTCTGAGTGGGCCACATCCTACAATGAGCAGTTCTTC.

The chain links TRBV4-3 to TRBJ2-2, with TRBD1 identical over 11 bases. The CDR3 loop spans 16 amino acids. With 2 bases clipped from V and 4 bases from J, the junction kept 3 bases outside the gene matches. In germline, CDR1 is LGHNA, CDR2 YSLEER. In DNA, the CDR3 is TGCGCCAGCAGCCAAACGGACAGGGGGCCCACCGGGGAGCTGTTTTTT. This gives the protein CASSQTDRGPTGELFF.

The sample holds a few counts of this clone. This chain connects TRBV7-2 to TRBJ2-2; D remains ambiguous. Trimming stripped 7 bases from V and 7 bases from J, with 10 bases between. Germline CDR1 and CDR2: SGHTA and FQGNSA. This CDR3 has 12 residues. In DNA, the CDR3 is TGTGCCAGCAAATTAGATTTCGGGGAGCTGTTTTTT. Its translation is CASKLDFGELFF.

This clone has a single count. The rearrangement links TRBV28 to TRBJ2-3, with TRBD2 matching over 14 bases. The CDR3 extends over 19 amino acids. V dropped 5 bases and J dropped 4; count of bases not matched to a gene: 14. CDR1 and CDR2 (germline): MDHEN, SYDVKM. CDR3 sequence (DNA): TGTGCCAGCAGTCCCTCCGGGACTAGCGGGAGTCTAAGGCCAGATACGCAGTATTTT. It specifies CASSPSGTSGSLRPDTQYF.

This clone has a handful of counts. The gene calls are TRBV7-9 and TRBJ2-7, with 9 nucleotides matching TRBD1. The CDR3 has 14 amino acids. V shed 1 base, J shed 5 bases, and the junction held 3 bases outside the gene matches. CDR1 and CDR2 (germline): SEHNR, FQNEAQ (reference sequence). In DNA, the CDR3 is TGTGCCAGCAGCTTAGAAAGGACAGGGGACGAGCAGTACTTC. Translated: CASSLERTGDEQYF.

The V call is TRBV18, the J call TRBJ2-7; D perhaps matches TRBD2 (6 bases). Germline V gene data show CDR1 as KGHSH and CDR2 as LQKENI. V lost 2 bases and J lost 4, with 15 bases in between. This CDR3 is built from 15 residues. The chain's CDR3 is CASSPSGGGVYEQYF. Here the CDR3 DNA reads TGTGCCAGCTCACCATCCGGCGGAGGGGTTTACGAGCAGTACTTC.

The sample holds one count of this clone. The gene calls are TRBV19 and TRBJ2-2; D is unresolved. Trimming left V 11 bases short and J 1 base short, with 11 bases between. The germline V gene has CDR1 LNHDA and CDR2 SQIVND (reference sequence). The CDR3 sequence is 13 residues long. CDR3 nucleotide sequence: TGTGCCGGATCAAACAGGAACACCGGGGAGCTGTTTTTT. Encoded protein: CAGSNRNTGELFF.

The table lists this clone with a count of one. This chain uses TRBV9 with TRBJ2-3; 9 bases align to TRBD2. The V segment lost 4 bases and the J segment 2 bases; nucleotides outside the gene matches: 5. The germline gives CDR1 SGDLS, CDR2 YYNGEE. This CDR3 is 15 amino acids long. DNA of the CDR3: TGTGCCAGCAGCCTTAGCGGGAGCCCCACAGATACGCAGTATTTT. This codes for CASSLSGSPTDTQYF. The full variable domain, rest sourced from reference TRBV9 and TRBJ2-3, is DSGVTQTPKHLITATGQRVTLRCSPRSGDLSVYWYQQSLDQGLQFLIQYYNGEERAKGNILERFSAQQFPDLHSELNLSSLELGDSALYFCASSLSGSPTDTQYFGPGTRLTVL.

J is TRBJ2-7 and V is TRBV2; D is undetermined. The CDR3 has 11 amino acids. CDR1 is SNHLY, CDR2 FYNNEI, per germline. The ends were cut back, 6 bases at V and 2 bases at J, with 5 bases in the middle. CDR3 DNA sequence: TGTGCCAGCAGCCAAACCTACGAGCAGTACTTC. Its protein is CASSQTYEQYF.

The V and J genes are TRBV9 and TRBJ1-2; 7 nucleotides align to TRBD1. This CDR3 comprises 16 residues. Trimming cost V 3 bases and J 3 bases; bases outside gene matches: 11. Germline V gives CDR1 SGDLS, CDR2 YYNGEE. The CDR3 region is CASSARQGRGYYGYTF. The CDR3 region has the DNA TGTGCCAGCAGCGCCCGACAGGGTCGTGGTTACTATGGCTACACCTTC.

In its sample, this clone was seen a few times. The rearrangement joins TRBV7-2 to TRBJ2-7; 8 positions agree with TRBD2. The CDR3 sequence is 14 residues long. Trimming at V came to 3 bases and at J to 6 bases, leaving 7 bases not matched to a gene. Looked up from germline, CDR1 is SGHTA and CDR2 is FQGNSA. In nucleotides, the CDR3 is TGTGCCAGCAGCTTTAACGGGAGGGGGTCCGAGCAGTACTTC. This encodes CASSFNGRGSEQYF.

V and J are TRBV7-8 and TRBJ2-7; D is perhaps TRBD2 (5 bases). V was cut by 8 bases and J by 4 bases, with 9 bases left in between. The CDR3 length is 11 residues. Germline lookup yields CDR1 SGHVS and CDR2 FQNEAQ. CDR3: CASSADYEQYF. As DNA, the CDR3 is TGTGCCAGCTCAGCGGATTACGAGCAGTACTTC.

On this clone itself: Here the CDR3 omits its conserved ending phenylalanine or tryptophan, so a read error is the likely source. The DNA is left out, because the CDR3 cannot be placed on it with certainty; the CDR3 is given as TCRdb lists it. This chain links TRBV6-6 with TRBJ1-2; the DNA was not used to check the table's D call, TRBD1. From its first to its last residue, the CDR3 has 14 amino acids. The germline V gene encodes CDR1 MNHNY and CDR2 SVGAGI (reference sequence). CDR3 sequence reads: CASSFYPGQGALWI.

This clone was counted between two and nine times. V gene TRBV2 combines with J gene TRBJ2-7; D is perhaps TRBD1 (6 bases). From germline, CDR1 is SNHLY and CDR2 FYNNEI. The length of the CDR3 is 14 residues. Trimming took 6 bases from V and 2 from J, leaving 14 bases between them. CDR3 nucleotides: TGTGCCAGCAGGATGACGACAGGCCCCTACGAGCAGTACTTC. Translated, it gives CASRMTTGPYEQYF.

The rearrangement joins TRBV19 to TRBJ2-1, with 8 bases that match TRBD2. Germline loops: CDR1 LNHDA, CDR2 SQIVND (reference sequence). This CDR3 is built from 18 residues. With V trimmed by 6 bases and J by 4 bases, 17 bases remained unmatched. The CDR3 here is CASSSLRVLAGVYNEQFF. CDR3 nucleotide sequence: TGTGCCAGTAGCTCCCTTCGTGTTCTAGCGGGCGTTTACAATGAGCAGTTCTTC. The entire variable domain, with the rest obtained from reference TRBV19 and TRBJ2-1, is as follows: DGGITQSPKYLFRKEGQNVTLSCEQNLNHDAMYWYRQDPGQGLRLIYYSQIVNDFQKGDIAEGYSVSREKKESFPLTVTSAQKNPTAFYLCASSSLRVLAGVYNEQFFGPGTRLTVL.

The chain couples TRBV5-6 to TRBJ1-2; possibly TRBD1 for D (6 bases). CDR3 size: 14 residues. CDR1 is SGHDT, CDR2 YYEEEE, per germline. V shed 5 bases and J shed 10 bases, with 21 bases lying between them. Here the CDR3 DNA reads TGTGCCAGCAGGGCCGGGACACCACGTCCCCCCTACACCTTC. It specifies CASRAGTPRPPYTF.